What follows are 10 T cell receptor beta chains derived from one specimen sequenced in a study of low-dose radiotherapy and immunotherapy resistance in tumors. First-strand cDNA used TRAV- and TRBV-specific primers, covering alpha and beta chains. TCR amplification ran 15 to 25 PCR cycles using constant-region and V-primer adapter primers. TCRdb fed the reads into MiXCR, producing one record per CDR3 protein. Counted here are 80,000 or so distinct CDR3 sequences, 17% occurring once; the ten biggest clones make up 1.3% to 1.5%. Time point noted: after trial treatment. Treatment meaning: LDRT plus nivolumab, ipilimumab, low-dose cyclophosphamide and aspirin (RACIN trial). The input for sequencing was PBMCs, taken after low-dose radiotherapy plus immunotherapy. All receptors derive from a male donor with prostate cancer.

This clonotype was detected ten times or more. The rearrangement uses TRBV12-3 or TRBV12-4 and TRBJ2-5, with 11 bases identical to TRBD1. CDR3 length equals 15 residues. V dropped 5 bases and J dropped 3; count of bases not matched to a gene: 5. The CDR3 is CASSERTGGKETQYF. In nucleotides, the CDR3 is TGTGCCAGCAGTGAACGGACAGGGGGCAAAGAGACCCAGTACTTC.

The chain links TRBV5-1 to TRBJ1-3; D not resolved. Trimming stripped 0 bases from V and 1 base from J, with 5 bases between. Germline lookup yields CDR1 SGHRS and CDR2 YFSETQ. This CDR3 comprises 14 residues. The CDR3 region is CASSLAASGNTIYF. DNA for the CDR3: TGCGCCAGCAGCTTGGCAGCGTCTGGAAACACCATATATTTT.

This clonotype was seen only a few times. The gene calls are TRBV20-1 and TRBJ2-3; D tentatively reads TRBD1 or TRBD2 (5 bases each). The CDR3 runs 13 residues. The germline gives CDR1 DFQATT, CDR2 SNEGSKA (reference sequence). Trimming stripped 3 bases from V and 2 bases from J, with 9 bases between. CDR3 DNA sequence: TGCAGTGCTAGTGGGGGATCCACAGATACGCAGTATTTT. Residues: CSASGGSTDTQYF.

This clonotype came up many times. In nucleotides, the CDR3 is TGTGCCAGCAGCACCCTACAGGGGGGCGGTGGCTACACCTTC. Amino acid sequence: CASSTLQGGGGYTF. The chain joins TRBV28 to TRBJ1-2, with 8 positions matching TRBD1. Germline-derived CDR1 and CDR2 are MDHEN and SYDVKM. Trimming cost V 6 bases and J 7 bases; bases outside gene matches: 10. CDR3 length equals 14 residues.

This clonotype was detected many times. V gene TRBV11-2 combines with J gene TRBJ2-1, with D possibly TRBD2 on 7 matching bases. Germline assignment: CDR1 SGHAT and CDR2 FQNNGV. V was pared by 4 bases and J by 6 bases, with 19 bases between. This CDR3 is built from 16 residues. CDR3 protein: CASSSLGGAGTNEQFF. CDR3 coding DNA: TGTGCCAGCAGCTCCTTGGGGGGGGCTGGCACCAATGAGCAGTTCTTC.

This clonotype was detected many times. The chain combines TRBV6-2 or TRBV6-3 with TRBJ1-2, with D possibly TRBD1 on 6 matching bases. Between the trimmed V and J ends, which lost 2 bases and 8 bases, there was a span of 15 bases. Looked up from germline, CDR1 is MNHEY and CDR2 is SVGEGT. There are 14 residues in the CDR3. The DNA of the CDR3 is TGTGCCAGCAGTTACAGGTCAGGGGCCGGCGGCTACACCTTC. This translates into CASSYRSGAGGYTF.

This clonotype has at least ten counts. V usage is TRBV7-2 and J usage is TRBJ2-7; tentatively, D is TRBD2 (7 bases). The V end was cut by 5 bases, the J end by 2 bases, with 16 bases between. CDR1 is SGHTA, CDR2 FQGNSA, per germline. CDR3 length: 15 residues. The CDR3 loop reads CASSPKSGTTYEQYF. The DNA of the CDR3 is TGTGCCAGCAGCCCCAAAAGCGGGACAACCTACGAGCAGTACTTC.

At least ten counts were recorded for this clonotype. The V and J genes are TRBV10-2 and TRBJ2-7; the D gene is possibly TRBD2 (7 bases). The V and J ends lost 3 bases and 0 bases respectively, with 15 bases between them. The germline V gene has CDR1 WSHSY and CDR2 SAAADI. The CDR3 loop spans 16 amino acids. CDR3: CASSDVGGGSSYEQYF. The DNA of the CDR3 is TGCGCCAGCAGTGACGTCGGGGGCGGGAGCTCCTACGAGCAGTACTTC.

This clonotype showed up many times. Here the CDR3 reads CASSYSQGSADTQYF. Written as DNA, the CDR3 is TGTGCCAGCAGTTACTCCCAGGGATCGGCAGATACGCAGTATTTT. This sequence joins TRBV6-6 and TRBJ2-3; a possible D gene is TRBD1 (5 bases). The germline V gene encodes CDR1 MNHNY and CDR2 SVGAGI (reference sequence). The CDR3 extends over 15 amino acids. The V end lost 0 bases, the J end lost 4 bases, and 11 bases lay between the germline ends.

This clonotype was recorded many times. The chain links TRBV6-2 or TRBV6-3 to TRBJ2-2; the D is unclear. The germline V and J ends were trimmed by 0 bases and 4 bases, with 0 bases remaining between them. Germline loops: CDR1 MNHEY, CDR2 SVGEGT. CDR3 size: 12 residues. DNA for the CDR3: TGTGCCAGCAGTTACTCCACCGGGGAGCTGTTTTTT. It specifies CASSYSTGELFF.